The rows below give T cell receptor beta chains drawn from one sample of a study of CD8+ T cells in alopecia areata. The assay was immunoSEQ multiplex PCR, and TCRdb's table has in-frame clones only and misses some. The data hold about 97,000 clones, with roughly 41% observed a single time. Material: CD4+ T cells sorted from blood. The receptors originated from a human donor with alopecia areata. CDR3s include the opening cysteine and the closing phenylalanine or tryptophan. The D gene is left open where the match is weak. Not all rows give a size; the values are once, few, many and, for expanded clones, a class.

J | size | V | D | DNA | CDR3
TRBJ2-2 | NA | TRBV7-2 | TRBD1 | TGTGCCAGCAGCCAGGGACAGGGTCCCGGGGAGCTGTTTTTT | CASSQGQGPGELFF
TRBJ1-1 | NA | TRBV25-1 | NA | TGTGCCAGCAGTGCTTTATCGAAACCTACTGAAGCTTTCTTT | CASSALSKPTEAFF
TRBJ2-7 | NA | TRBV28 | NA | TGTGCCAGCAGCCGTAAACAGGGAAGGCTGGTCTACGAGCAGTACTTC | CASSRKQGRLVYEQYF
TRBJ2-1 | few | TRBV6-5 | NA | TGTGCCAGCAGTAATTCCAATGAGCAGTTCTTC | CASSNSNEQFF
TRBJ1-1 | NA | TRBV30 | NA | TGTGCCTGGAGTAGGCGGGCCCGAGGCACTGAAGCTTTCTTT | CAWSRRARGTEAFF
TRBJ1-5 | few | TRBV18 | NA | TGTGCCAGCTCACCATCTCCAGGGGATCAGCCCCAGCATTTT | CASSPSPGDQPQHF
TRBJ1-5 | NA | TRBV7-2 | NA | TGTGCCAGCAGCAACAGGGCCAATCAGCCCCAGCATTTT | CASSNRANQPQHF
TRBJ2-1 | NA | TRBV21-1 | NA | TGTGCCAGCAGCAAATGGAGTAGCGGAGACAATGAGCAGTTCTTC | CASSKWSSGDNEQFF
TRBJ1-5 | once | TRBV30 | NA | TGTGCCTGGAGTAACAGGGCTCCCGGGGCCCAGCATTTT | CAWSNRAPGAQHF
TRBJ2-1 | NA | TRBV2 | TRBD2 | TGTGCCAGCCTACTAGCGGACTCCTACAATGAGCAGTTCTTC | CASLLADSYNEQFF
TRBJ2-5 | NA | TRBV4-2 | TRBD1 | TGTGCCAGCAGCCCCACCGGGACAGGGGGGAGAGAGACCCAGTACTTC | CASSPTGTGGRETQYF
TRBJ2-7 | few | TRBV30 | NA | TGTGCCTGGAGTGTACGTCGGGACTCCTACGAGCAGTACTTC | CAWSVRRDSYEQYF
TRBJ2-3 | many | TRBV4-3 | NA | TGCGCCAGCAGCCAAGACGGGACGCAAAACACAGATACGCAGTATTTT | CASSQDGTQNTDTQYF
TRBJ2-7 | few | TRBV2 | TRBD1 | TGTGCCAGCAGTGATTGGGACAGAGGCTCCTACGAGCAGTACTTC | CASSDWDRGSYEQYF
TRBJ2-7 | NA | TRBV19 | NA | TGTGCCAGTGGTCGGTGGGGAATTCGCTCCTACGAGCAGTACTTC | CASGRWGIRSYEQYF
TRBJ2-3 | few | TRBV7-9 | NA | TGTGCCAGCAGCCCCGCTGGGAGGGGGCCAGATACGCAGTATTTT | CASSPAGRGPDTQYF
TRBJ2-5 | NA | TRBV5-1 | TRBD1 | TGCGCCAGCAGCTTGGCGCGACAGGGTCCCGAGACCCAGTACTTC | CASSLARQGPETQYF
TRBJ1-1 | few | TRBV7-6 | NA | TGTGCCAGCAGCTCCGGGACAAGCTACACTGAAGCTTTCTTT | CASSSGTSYTEAFF
TRBJ2-7 | NA | TRBV5-1 | TRBD2 | TGCGCCAGCAGCCCAATTCCCACTAGCGGGAATAACGAGCAGTACTTC | CASSPIPTSGNNEQYF
TRBJ2-7 | NA | TRBV30 | NA | TGTGCCTGGAGGGCACCGGGACGGAGCCTCCCTTACGAGCAGTACTTC | CAWRAPGRSLPYEQYF
TRBJ2-7 | NA | TRBV6-1 | NA | TGTGCCAGCAGTGAAGCCCTCCCGGCAGCCGGCTACGAGCAGTACTTC | CASSEALPAAGYEQYF
TRBJ2-2 | NA | TRBV7-2 | NA | TGTGCCAGCAGCTTGGGCCGAGGGAACACCGGGGAGCTGTTTTTT | CASSLGRGNTGELFF
TRBJ1-6 | NA | TRBV7-3 | NA | TGTGCCAGCAGCTTAACCGCCGGGACGCCGAATTCACCCCTCCACTTT | CASSLTAGTPNSPLHF
TRBJ2-2 | NA | TRBV30 | NA | TGTGCCTGGGGACGGGATAACACCGGGGAGCTGTTTTTT | CAWGRDNTGELFF
TRBJ2-7 | few | TRBV5-1 | TRBD2 | TGCGCCAGCAGAACGGGGACTACCTACGAGCAGTACTTC | CASRTGTTYEQYF
TRBJ2-1 | NA | TRBV5-1 | NA | TGCGCCAGCTCTCTGGGTTTTGAGTACAATGAGCAGTTCTTC | CASSLGFEYNEQFF
TRBJ2-1 | NA | TRBV5-4 | TRBD2 | TGTGCCAGCAGCTTGGATGCACTAGCGAACTACAATGAGCAGTTCTTC | CASSLDALANYNEQFF
TRBJ2-7 | NA | TRBV28 | NA | TGTGCCAGCAGTAAGGACAGCGAACCCAACTCGCATTACGAGCAGTACTTC | CASSKDSEPNSHYEQYF
TRBJ2-7 | NA | TRBV29-1 | TRBD1 | TGCAGCGTCGCGGGACAGGGACCCTACGAGCAGTACTTC | CSVAGQGPYEQYF